The 32 T cell receptor beta chains below all came from one sample that was sequenced in a study of T cell repertoires in cytomegalovirus infection. Each CDR3 protein is one row after TCRdb ran MiXCR on the reads. Here the sample spans roughly 200,000 distinct CDR3 sequences, about 38% being singletons. The antigens of these receptors remain unknown. Sequenced material: CD8+ T cells from cultured PBMCs, taken from culture after CMV antigen stimulation. These receptors all come from a human donor in good health (CMV status not recorded). Some clones in this sample may be carry-over from other donors' samples.

The gene calls are TRBV7-3 and TRBJ2-3, with a weak D call TRBD2 (6 bases). This CDR3 is 14 amino acids long. Germline V CDR1 and CDR2: SGHTA, FQGTGA. V was cut by 3 bases and J by 4 bases, with 11 bases left in between. CDR3 bases: TGTGCCAGCAGCTTTGGGACTGGTTCAGATACGCAGTATTTT. The encoded protein is CASSFGTGSDTQYF.

The chain has TRBV12-3 or TRBV12-4 and TRBJ2-7; TRBD2 agrees at 7 bases. With 3 bases clipped from V and 5 bases from J, the junction kept 16 bases outside the gene matches. The CDR3 length is 17 residues. The DNA of the CDR3 is TGTGCCAGCAGTTTTGGGGGGGGAGGGCGTAGGCTTGACGAGCAGTACTTC. This codes for CASSFGGGGRRLDEQYF.

The V gene is TRBV27, the J gene TRBJ2-2, with a tentative D call TRBD1 (6 bases). Per the germline V gene, CDR1 is MNHEY and CDR2 is SMNVEV (reference sequence). V was shortened by 3 bases and J by 1 base, with 18 bases between the two germline ends. The CDR3 loop spans 18 amino acids. For the CDR3, the DNA is TGTGCCAGCAGTTTCCTCTTCTCGACAGGACGGAACACCGGGGAGCTGTTTTTT. Amino acids: CASSFLFSTGRNTGELFF.

This chain links TRBV27 with TRBJ2-1; TRBD1 is a possible D gene (5 bases). V lost 2 bases and J lost 8, with 13 bases in between. CDR1 and CDR2 (germline): MNHEY, SMNVEV (reference sequence). This CDR3 has 14 residues. This chain's CDR3 is CASSLRSGRHEQFF. CDR3 in DNA: TGTGCCAGCAGTTTACGGTCAGGGCGCCATGAGCAGTTCTTC.

This clonotype was recorded a few times. The genes are TRBV5-1 and TRBJ1-1; 8 bases agree with TRBD1. This CDR3 has 18 amino acids. Germline CDR1 SGHRS, CDR2 YFSETQ. Losses at the gene ends were 0 bases for V and 5 bases for J; bases not matched to a gene: 15. The CDR3 coding sequence is TGCGCCAGCAGCTTGGAAATAAATAGCAGGGGGCCGGGGACTGAAGCTTTCTTT. This encodes CASSLEINSRGPGTEAFF.

The rearrangement links TRBV12-3 or TRBV12-4 to TRBJ1-2; TRBD1 matches 12 bases. V was clipped by 5 bases and J by 2 bases; unmatched bases: 3. The CDR3 has 15 amino acids. In nucleotides, the CDR3 is TGTGCCAGCAGTATAGGGACAGGGGGCAACTATGGCTACACCTTC. Translation: CASSIGTGGNYGYTF.

The J gene is TRBJ2-4, the V gene TRBV28, with D tentatively TRBD1 (5 bases). V lost 2 bases and J lost 6, with 14 bases in between. CDR3 size: 15 residues. CDR1 and CDR2 (germline): MDHEN, SYDVKM. The CDR3 bases are TGTGCCAGCAGTTTAGATCCAGCAAGGGGAAACATTCAGTACTTC. Its translation: CASSLDPARGNIQYF.

As DNA, the CDR3 is TGTGCCAGCAGCGCGTTCGGCAGGGGTAGCCACGAGCAGTACTTC. It specifies CASSAFGRGSHEQYF. This sequence joins TRBV9 and TRBJ2-7; weak D call: TRBD1 (6 bases). CDR1 and CDR2 (germline): SGDLS, YYNGEE. V gave up 3 bases and J gave up 5 bases, with 18 bases separating them. This CDR3 is 15 amino acids long.

This chain links TRBV27 with TRBJ2-2, with a possible D match to TRBD2 (5 bases). Trimming removed 6 bases at V and 3 bases at J, with 11 bases between. This CDR3 has 14 residues. Germline V lookup: CDR1 MNHEY, CDR2 SMNVEV (reference sequence). This CDR3 is CASSLRGYTGELFF. The CDR3 DNA is TGTGCCAGCAGCCTCCGGGGTTACACCGGGGAGCTGTTTTTT.

There are many counts of this clonotype. The chain links TRBV7-2 to TRBJ2-2; D is perhaps TRBD2 (7 bases). The CDR3 runs 15 residues. Trimming took 5 bases from V and 4 from J, leaving 14 bases between them. CDR1 SGHTA and CDR2 FQGNSA come from the germline V gene. Here the CDR3 DNA reads TGTGCCAGCAGCGCCCGGGGGGCGGGCACCGGGGAGCTGTTTTTT. This codes for CASSARGAGTGELFF.

A remark on this clonotype: Mismatch with germline at one junction end may stem from a read error. V and J are TRBV5-1 and TRBJ1-2; D might be TRBD1 (6 bases). This CDR3 has 16 amino acids. Germline V gives CDR1 SGHRS, CDR2 YFSETQ. The CDR3 region is CASSLFFGQTNYGYTF. The CDR3 DNA follows: TGCGCAAGCAGCTTGTTTTTCGGACAGACGAACTATGGCTACACCTTC.

CDR3 DNA sequence: TGTGCCAGCAGACAAACAGTCCAGGGTTTCTCCTACGAGCAGTACTTC. It translates to CASRQTVQGFSYEQYF. J is TRBJ2-7 and V is TRBV6-1; perhaps TRBD1 as D (5 bases). Germline V CDR1 and CDR2: MNHNS, SASEGT. Trimming left V 6 bases short and J 0 bases short, with 18 bases between. The CDR3 is made up of 16 amino acids.

V usage is TRBV11-2 and J usage is TRBJ2-7; D is unclear. CDR1 SGHAT and CDR2 FQNNGV come from the germline V gene. With 0 bases removed from V and 2 bases from J, the gap between germline ends came to 20 bases. The CDR3 is 18 amino acids. The CDR3, as DNA: TGTGCCAGCAGCTTAGATCGGGCGGCAGAGGTCCCTACCTACGAGCAGTACTTC. As protein: CASSLDRAAEVPTYEQYF.

This clonotype was observed a handful of times. The rearrangement links TRBV19 to TRBJ1-1; tentative D call: TRBD1 (6 bases). CDR1 is LNHDA, CDR2 SQIVND, per germline (reference sequence). The CDR3 spans 14 residues. The germline V and J ends were trimmed by 5 bases and 6 bases, with 16 bases remaining between them. The CDR3 is CASSEGTGRPEAFF. CDR3 nucleotide sequence: TGTGCCAGTAGTGAGGGAACAGGGCGGCCTGAAGCTTTCTTT.

Only a few counts were recorded for this clonotype. The gene calls are TRBV27 and TRBJ2-7; 7 bases line up with TRBD1. V was pared by 3 bases and J by 3 bases, with 5 bases of the junction left unmatched. The CDR3 covers 14 residues. Looked up from germline, CDR1 is MNHEY and CDR2 is SMNVEV (reference sequence). The CDR3 DNA is TGTGCCAGCAGTTTCGGGACAGCAATCTACGAGCAGTACTTC. It translates to CASSFGTAIYEQYF.

The chain employs TRBV27 and TRBJ2-1; D may be TRBD1 or TRBD2 (7 bases each). V was pared by 0 bases and J by 5 bases, with 14 bases between. The CDR3 runs to 16 residues. Germline V gene data show CDR1 as MNHEY and CDR2 as SMNVEV (reference sequence). As DNA, the CDR3 is TGTGCCAGCAGTTTATCGACAGGGAGGGCCAACAATGAGCAGTTCTTC. This translates into CASSLSTGRANNEQFF.

This chain uses TRBV12-3 or TRBV12-4 with TRBJ1-2; D is perhaps TRBD1 (5 bases). Trimming cost V 5 bases and J 1 base, with 11 bases left between them. The CDR3 spans 14 residues. The CDR3 DNA follows: TGTGCCAGCAGTCCCGGGACGTTTAACTATGGCTACACCTTC. Protein product: CASSPGTFNYGYTF.

For the CDR3, the DNA is TGCAGTGCTAGAAGGACTAGCGAGCCCACAGATACGCAGTATTTT. This encodes CSARRTSEPTDTQYF. The V gene is TRBV20-1, the J gene TRBJ2-3, with 9 positions matching TRBD2. The CDR3 length is 15 residues. V lost 2 bases and J lost 2; bases outside the gene matches: 5. Germline V gene data show CDR1 as DFQATT and CDR2 as SNEGSKA (reference sequence).

The V call is TRBV7-8, the J call TRBJ1-4; D ambiguous. CDR3 size: 13 residues. V was trimmed by 4 bases and J by 8 bases, leaving 11 bases between them. CDR1 is SGHVS and CDR2 is FQNEAQ in the germline V gene. The CDR3 here is CASSSRVDEKLFF. CDR3 nucleotide sequence: TGTGCCAGCAGCTCTAGAGTGGACGAAAAACTGTTTTTT. The full variable domain, with the rest looked up from reference TRBV7-8 and TRBJ1-4, is GAGVSQSPRYKVAKRGQDVALRCDPISGHVSLFWYQQALGQGPEFLTYFQNEAQLDKSGLPSDRFFAERPEGSVSTLKIQRTQQEDSAVYLCASSSRVDEKLFFGSGTQLSVL.

Only a few counts were recorded for this clonotype. The chain links TRBV27 to TRBJ2-7; D unresolved. Per the germline V gene, CDR1 is MNHEY and CDR2 is SMNVEV (reference sequence). Between the trimmed V and J ends, which lost 2 bases and 2 bases, there was a span of 7 bases. The CDR3 totals 13 residues. The CDR3 protein is CASSLRATYEQYF. The CDR3 DNA follows: TGTGCCAGCAGTTTAAGGGCCACCTACGAGCAGTACTTC.

The V call is TRBV7-9, the J call TRBJ2-7; 9 bases map to TRBD2. Per germline, CDR1 SEHNR and CDR2 FQNEAQ (reference sequence). The CDR3 is 18 amino acids. With V trimmed by 3 bases and J by 4 bases, 16 bases remained unmatched. CDR3 in DNA: TGTGCCAGCAGCTTCCCTAGCGGGGAGGGGGGTCGCAGGTACGAGCAGTACTTC. Translation gives CASSFPSGEGGRRYEQYF.

The chain carries TRBV12-5 and TRBJ2-4, with TRBD1 as a possible D gene (6 bases). Germline CDR1 reads LGHNT; CDR2 reads FRNRAP. The CDR3 is 15 residues long. V dropped 6 bases and J dropped 1 base, with 13 bases sitting between them. The CDR3 is CASGEQGLAKNIQYF. CDR3 in DNA: TGTGCTAGTGGGGAACAGGGATTGGCCAAAAACATTCAGTACTTC.

The chain is built from TRBV27 and TRBJ1-1; no clear D. V shed 3 bases and J shed 0 bases, with 14 bases lying between them. In germline, CDR1 is MNHEY, CDR2 SMNVEV (reference sequence). The CDR3 consists of 16 residues. The CDR3 here is CASSFISEPLNTEAFF. DNA for the CDR3: TGTGCCAGCAGTTTTATTTCGGAACCCCTGAACACTGAAGCTTTCTTT.

This clonotype occurred a few times. V and J are TRBV12-3 or TRBV12-4 and TRBJ2-7, with D perhaps matching TRBD1 (5 bases). V lost 6 bases, J lost 3 bases, and 21 bases lay in between. CDR3 size: 16 residues. The CDR3 sequence is CASSILSDSFGYEQYF. The CDR3 DNA is TGTGCCAGCAGCATCCTGTCCGACAGCTTTGGCTACGAGCAGTACTTC.

This rearrangement joins TRBV11-2 to TRBJ2-1; the match to TRBD2 covers 9 bases. The CDR3 sequence is 13 residues long. Per the germline V gene, CDR1 is SGHAT and CDR2 is FQNNGV. V was clipped by 3 bases and J by 13 bases; unmatched bases: 7. CDR3 loop: CASSLDTSGPQFF. As DNA, the CDR3 is TGTGCCAGCAGCTTGGATACTAGCGGGCCACAGTTCTTC.

Ten or more counts support this clonotype. The chain employs TRBV7-2 and TRBJ2-1; D uncertain. This CDR3 is built from 12 residues. Germline CDR1 and CDR2: SGHTA and FQGNSA. Trimming stripped 1 base from V and 10 bases from J, with 8 bases between. The CDR3 DNA follows: TGTGCCAGCAGCTTAGTCCTGAGGGAGCAGTTCTTC. Its protein product is CASSLVLREQFF. The full variable domain, its missing parts supplied by reference TRBV7-2 and TRBJ2-1, is GAGVSQSPSNKVTEKGKDVELRCDPISGHTALYWYRQSLGQGLEFLIYFQGNSAPDKSGLPSDRFSAERTGGSVSTLTIQRTQQEDSAVYLCASSLVLREQFFGPGTRLTVL.

The chain combines TRBV27 with TRBJ2-1; 8 bases are a match to TRBD2. This CDR3 contains 15 residues. The germline gives CDR1 MNHEY, CDR2 SMNVEV (reference sequence). Trimming took 6 bases from V and 6 from J; bases not matched to a gene: 10. CDR3 DNA: TGTGCCAGCAGCCTCAAGCGGGAGTTTTTCAATGAGCAGTTCTTC. Translation: CASSLKREFFNEQFF.

V and J are TRBV7-9 and TRBJ2-1; TRBD2 aligns across 7 bases. The germline V gene encodes CDR1 SEHNR and CDR2 FQNEAQ (reference sequence). Trimming removed 5 bases from V and 8 bases from J; junction bases left unmatched: 9. CDR3 length: 14 amino acids. The CDR3 loop is CASSLLSGADEQFF. CDR3 in DNA: TGTGCCAGCAGCCTCCTCAGCGGGGCGGATGAGCAGTTCTTC.

This sequence joins TRBV9 and TRBJ2-2; 8 bases align to TRBD2. V lost 3 bases and J lost 4; bases outside the gene matches: 2. The CDR3 is 14 amino acids. Germline V gene data show CDR1 as SGDLS and CDR2 as YYNGEE. Here the CDR3 reads CASSGGLVTGELFF. Here the CDR3 DNA reads TGTGCCAGCAGCGGGGGACTAGTCACCGGGGAGCTGTTTTTT.

In DNA, the CDR3 is TGTGCCATCAGTGAGTCGCGGGACAGGGGGCGGACTGAAGCTTTCTTT. Translated, it gives CAISESRDRGRTEAFF. The genes are TRBV10-3 and TRBJ1-1; 12 bases are shared with TRBD1. The CDR3 covers 16 residues. V was pared by 0 bases and J by 5 bases, with 4 bases of the junction left unmatched. Germline assignment: CDR1 ENHRY and CDR2 SYGVKD.

The rearrangement links TRBV24-1 to TRBJ2-5; a possible D gene is TRBD1 (6 bases). This CDR3 region has 14 residues. Germline assignment: CDR1 KGHDR and CDR2 SFDVKD. The germline V and J ends were trimmed by 5 bases and 3 bases, with 12 bases remaining between them. The CDR3 DNA sequence: TGTGCCACCAGTGCAGGAGCAGGGGAAGAGACCCAGTACTTC. Its protein product is CATSAGAGEETQYF.

V gene TRBV28 combines with J gene TRBJ2-1; 10 bases align to TRBD2. This CDR3 spans 20 amino acids. Germline V gene lookup returns CDR1 MDHEN and CDR2 SYDVKM. V shed 6 bases and J 4 bases; nucleotides not matched to a gene: 21. The CDR3 sequence: CASSTLAPGTSEIKYNEQFF. CDR3 in DNA: TGTGCCAGCAGCACCCTGGCACCTGGGACTAGCGAAATAAAGTACAATGAGCAGTTCTTC.